Each of the 25 T cell receptor beta chains below was sequenced from the same sample in a study of cytomegalovirus exposure and HLA in healthy donors. The PCR was carried out with 60 Vbeta primers and 13 Jbeta primers. The protocol was immunoSEQ multiplex PCR, while the TCRdb copy is restricted to in-frame clones and leaves out a portion. The repertoire consists of about 180,000 clones, with roughly 82% occurring once and the leading ten covering more than 0.95%. Sequencing was performed on PBMCs. The receptors were sampled from a girl aged 2 to 10 in good health and CMV-seropositive.

The chain carries TRBV29-1 and TRBJ1-2; TRBD1 might be the D (6 bases). Trimming shortened V by 4 bases and J by 0 bases, and 15 bases separated the two germline ends. Germline V gene sequence: CDR1 SQVTM, CDR2 ANQGSEA. The CDR3 has 15 amino acids. The CDR3 bases are TGCAGCGTTGGGGGTGGACAGAAAGCTAACTATGGCTACACCTTC. Protein: CSVGGGQKANYGYTF.

The rearrangement links TRBV2 to TRBJ2-7, with TRBD1 matching 7 bases. There are 14 residues in the CDR3. Trimming took 7 bases from V and 2 from J; bases not matched to a gene: 8. CDR1 is SNHLY and CDR2 is FYNNEI in the germline V gene. The CDR3 sequence is CASIQDRLTYEQYF. Here the CDR3 DNA reads TGTGCCAGCATCCAGGACAGGCTAACCTACGAGCAGTACTTC.

The V call is TRBV7-3, the J call TRBJ1-2; 8 bases line up with TRBD1. Trimming cost V 4 bases and J 6 bases; bases outside gene matches: 16. CDR1 is SGHTA, CDR2 FQGTGA, per germline. The CDR3 runs to 17 residues. The DNA of the CDR3 is TGTGCCAGCAGCTCGGGACCAGGGGGCGCGGAGAAAAATGGCTACACCTTC. It translates to CASSSGPGGAEKNGYTF. Based on the CDR3 plus reference TRBV7-3 and TRBJ1-2, the full variable domain is GAGVSQTPSNKVTEKGKYVELRCDPISGHTALYWYRQSLGQGPEFLIYFQGTGAADDSGLPNDRFFAVRPEGSVSTLKIQRTERGDSAVYLCASSSGPGGAEKNGYTFGSGTRLTVV.

The rearrangement joins TRBV4-1 to TRBJ1-1; a possible D gene is TRBD1 (6 bases). CDR3 length: 18 residues. CDR1 is MGHRA, CDR2 YSYEKL, per germline. The ends were cut back, 1 base at V and 1 base at J, with 19 bases in the middle. CDR3 coding DNA: TGCGCCAGCAGCCAAGGTGATTTCAGGGGTCTCTCGAACACTGAAGCTTTCTTT. This translates into CASSQGDFRGLSNTEAFF.

The chain employs TRBV5-8 and TRBJ1-1, with D possibly being TRBD1 (5 bases). Germline V gene data show CDR1 as SGHTS and CDR2 as YDEGEE. This CDR3 has 14 residues. V lost 4 bases and J 7 bases, leaving 17 bases between the germline ends. For the CDR3, the DNA is TGTGCCAGCAGCCCTAGGGGCCTATTCGGTGAAGCTTTCTTT. Protein product: CASSPRGLFGEAFF. Variable domain in full (rest from reference TRBV5-8 and TRBJ1-1): EAGVTQSPTHLIKTRGQQATLRCSPISGHTSVYWYQQALGLGLQFLLWYDEGEERNRGNFPPRFSGRQFPNYSSELNVNALELEDSALYLCASSPRGLFGEAFFGQGTRLTVV.

This chain joins TRBV11-2 and TRBJ2-7; 7 bases line up with TRBD1. The V and J ends lost 5 bases and 3 bases, in that order; junction bases with no gene match: 13. Germline V gene data show CDR1 as SGHAT and CDR2 as FQNNGV. CDR3 length equals 16 residues. The CDR3 DNA is TGTGCCAGCAGCGCCAACCCGGTCCAGGGGGTCTACGAGCAGTACTTC. Its translation is CASSANPVQGVYEQYF.

The chain couples TRBV6-5 to TRBJ2-7; 7 positions agree with TRBD1. V dropped 5 bases and J dropped 4; count of bases not matched to a gene: 5. This CDR3 contains 13 residues. Germline lookup yields CDR1 MNHEY and CDR2 SVGAGI. DNA for the CDR3: TGTGCCAGCAGTCGGGACAGAGATTACGAGCAGTACTTC. Translated: CASSRDRDYEQYF.

CDR3 nucleotide sequence: TGTGCCAGCAGCATCACCACGACATACGAGGGCTATGAGCAGTTCTTC. Amino acid sequence: CASSITTTYEGYEQFF. V gene TRBV7-9 combines with J gene TRBJ2-1; a weak D match, TRBD2 (5 bases). CDR1 SEHNR and CDR2 FQNEAQ come from the germline V gene (reference sequence). The V end was cut by 5 bases, the J end by 8 bases, with 22 bases between. The CDR3 is 16 amino acids.

This chain links TRBV2 with TRBJ1-1; TRBD1 matches at 7 bases. V shed 11 bases, J shed 5 bases, and the junction held 11 bases outside the gene matches. The CDR3 extends over 13 amino acids. CDR1 SNHLY and CDR2 FYNNEI come from the germline V gene. The CDR3: CAGKGARYTEAFF. DNA of the CDR3: TGTGCCGGGAAGGGGGCGAGATATACTGAAGCTTTCTTT.

The chain links TRBV15 to TRBJ1-1; 7 positions match TRBD1. V trimming: 6 bases; J trimming: 1 base; junction bases outside the gene matches: 5. This CDR3 has 14 residues. Germline CDR1 is LNHNV and CDR2 is YYDKDF (reference sequence). CDR3: CATSDREENTEAFF. CDR3 nucleotides: TGTGCCACCAGTGACAGGGAGGAGAACACTGAAGCTTTCTTT.

The chain is built from TRBV11-2 and TRBJ2-7; 10 bases align to TRBD1. This CDR3 has 15 residues. V shed 5 bases, J shed 1 base, and the junction held 5 bases outside the gene matches. Germline V gene lookup returns CDR1 SGHAT and CDR2 FQNNGV. CDR3 in DNA: TGTGCCAGCAGCCCGACAGGGGGCCTGTCCTACGAGCAGTACTTC. This sequence encodes CASSPTGGLSYEQYF.

The chain combines TRBV28 with TRBJ2-3, with TRBD1 matching over 9 bases. The CDR3 totals 18 residues. Germline V gene sequence: CDR1 MDHEN, CDR2 SYDVKM. Germline trimming cut 3 bases from V and 3 bases from J; bases unmatched to any gene: 13. The CDR3 region has the DNA TGTGCCAGCAGTTTCCTGATCGGACAGGGGCAAGCTACAGATACGCAGTATTTT. It encodes CASSFLIGQGQATDTQYF.

This clone has only a few counts. The V and J genes are TRBV2 and TRBJ1-2, with a weak D call TRBD1 (5 bases). The germline V and J ends were trimmed by 1 base and 2 bases, with 8 bases remaining between them. CDR3 size: 14 residues. Germline V gene sequence: CDR1 SNHLY, CDR2 FYNNEI. The DNA for the CDR3 is TGTGCCAGCAGTGAAGTACGGACAAACTATGGCTACACCTTC. Translating it yields CASSEVRTNYGYTF.

The V call is TRBV23-1, the J call TRBJ2-3, with D unclear. TRBV23-1 is filed as an ORF, its function uncertain. This CDR3 region has 12 residues. V was pared by 7 bases and J by 3 bases, with 8 bases between. DNA for the CDR3: TGCGCCAGCAATAGCCTTACAGATACGCAGTATTTT. This encodes CASNSLTDTQYF.

This clone appeared once. V gene TRBV5-1 combines with J gene TRBJ2-7, with D unresolved. Per germline, CDR1 SGHRS and CDR2 YFSETQ. CDR3 size: 13 residues. Trimming cost V 2 bases and J 4 bases, with 10 bases left between them. The CDR3 DNA reads as TGCGCCAGCAGCTTTAGTTACGGGTACGAGCAGTACTTC. Amino acids: CASSFSYGYEQYF. Combining the CDR3 with reference TRBV5-1 and TRBJ2-7 gives the whole variable domain KAGVTQTPRYLIKTRGQQVTLSCSPISGHRSVSWYQQTPGQGLQFLFEYFSETQRNKGNFPGRFSGRQFSNSRSEMNVSTLELGDSALYLCASSFSYGYEQYFGPGTRLTVT.

In its sample, this clone was seen once. The chain carries TRBV27 and TRBJ1-4; possible D gene TRBD1, 5 bases. This CDR3 is built from 13 residues. Germline lookup yields CDR1 MNHEY and CDR2 SMNVEV (reference sequence). Trimming left V 6 bases short and J 8 bases short, with 13 bases between. The CDR3 is CASRQGNEEKLFF. The CDR3 DNA is TGTGCCAGCAGGCAGGGCAACGAAGAAAAACTGTTTTTT.

To note about this clone: Compared with germline, one end of the junction differs, possibly owing to a read error. In the same sample, other DNA sequences code for this CDR3. V is TRBV7-6 and J is TRBJ2-3; TRBD2 matches 8 bases. The CDR3 contains 17 residues. CDR1 is SGHVS and CDR2 is FNYEAQ in the germline V gene. The CDR3 reads CASSPNRGGRPTDTQYF. The CDR3 nucleotides are TGTGCCAGCAGCCCCAATAGGGGCGGGAGGCCCACAGATACACAGTATTTT.

For this clone: This CDR3 is also generated by other DNA sequences in the sample. The chain carries TRBV5-1 and TRBJ1-1; 10 bases fit TRBD1. The V gene end was trimmed by 0 bases and the J gene end by 1 base; junction bases not matched to a gene: 6. CDR1 SGHRS and CDR2 YFSETQ come from the germline V gene. There are 17 residues in the CDR3. CDR3 region: CASSLAPGTGANTEAFF. The CDR3 DNA reads TGCGCCAGCAGCTTGGCCCCCGGGACAGGGGCGAACACTGAAGCTTTCTTT.

The rearrangement links TRBV7-2 to TRBJ1-3; 11 bases are a match to TRBD1. The CDR3 has 15 residues. The germline gives CDR1 SGHTA, CDR2 FQGNSA. V lost 6 bases to trimming and J lost 2 bases; unmatched junction nucleotides: 3. The CDR3 here is CASSQGQGAGNTIYF. DNA of the CDR3: TGTGCCAGCAGTCAGGGACAGGGGGCTGGAAACACCATATATTTT.

DNA for the CDR3: TGCGCCAGCAGCTCCAGGGGTATAGCGGGAGCAGACGAGCAGTACTTC. Protein product: CASSSRGIAGADEQYF. The chain carries TRBV5-1 and TRBJ2-7; 9 nucleotides match TRBD2. The CDR3 covers 16 residues. Germline CDR1 SGHRS, CDR2 YFSETQ. The V segment lost 3 bases and the J segment 5 bases; nucleotides outside the gene matches: 12.

V and J are TRBV9 and TRBJ1-1, with D possibly matching TRBD1 (5 bases). The CDR3 has 16 amino acids. The V gene lost 0 bases and the J gene lost 0 bases, with 12 bases spanning the gap. CDR1 SGDLS and CDR2 YYNGEE come from the germline V gene. The CDR3: CASSVGLGGMNTEAFF. CDR3 bases: TGTGCCAGCAGCGTAGGATTGGGGGGGATGAACACTGAAGCTTTCTTT.

The chain uses TRBV5-1 and TRBJ2-2; TRBD1 might be the D (5 bases). Between the trimmed V and J ends, which lost 4 bases and 1 base, there was a span of 14 bases. CDR3 length: 16 residues. Germline V CDR1 and CDR2: SGHRS, YFSETQ. The CDR3 region has the DNA TGCGCCAGCAGCGTACAACCTGACAGGAACACCGGGGAGCTGTTTTTT. This codes for CASSVQPDRNTGELFF.

The J gene is TRBJ2-5, the V gene TRBV6-5; a possible D gene is TRBD1 (6 bases). Trimming took 2 bases from V and 10 from J, leaving 11 bases between them. Germline CDR1 reads MNHEY; CDR2 reads SVGAGI. There are 12 residues in the CDR3. The CDR3 sequence: CASSYGRGGQYF. CDR3 coding DNA: TGTGCCAGCAGTTACGGGAGAGGGGGCCAGTACTTC.

The chain joins TRBV7-2 to TRBJ2-1, with 10 nucleotides matching TRBD2. CDR1 is SGHTA and CDR2 is FQGNSA in the germline V gene. CDR3 length: 16 amino acids. V lost 0 bases to trimming and J lost 5 bases; unmatched junction nucleotides: 4. CDR3 in amino acids: CASSLAPAGGDNEQFF. In nucleotides, the CDR3 is TGTGCCAGCAGCTTAGCGCCAGCGGGAGGGGACAATGAGCAGTTCTTC.

This chain uses TRBV28 with TRBJ2-2, with 10 nucleotides matching TRBD2. CDR3 length equals 17 residues. Germline V gives CDR1 MDHEN, CDR2 SYDVKM. V lost 1 base to trimming and J lost 2 bases; unmatched junction nucleotides: 4. CDR3 sequence: CASSLFPSGGNTGELFF. DNA of the CDR3: TGTGCCAGCAGTTTATTCCCTAGCGGGGGAAACACCGGGGAGCTGTTTTTT.